Described below is a single T cell receptor (beta chain) sequence and its context. The V gene end was trimmed by 8 bases and the J gene end by 0 bases; junction bases not matched to a gene: 3. The CDR3 has 13 residues. The germline CDR1 and CDR2 sequences are MNHEY and SMNVEV (reference sequence). This entry belongs to a study of blood T cell repertoires in COVID-19. In the study overall: Donors in the United States, Italy and Spain gave samples during acute or convalescent COVID-19.

TCRdb's table, derived via immunoSEQ multiplex PCR, lists solely in-frame clones and lacks some. In the table there are roughly 430,000 clones, roughly 88% of which are singletons. Sequenced: PBMCs or T cells enriched from blood (not recorded which). The receptor's source is a woman aged 40 to 50 with acute COVID-19. This chain joins TRBV27 and TRBJ1-2; 7 nucleotides match TRBD1. The CDR3 spells CASSGTANYGYTF. The CDR3 DNA reads as TGTGCCAGCTCCGGGACAGCTAACTATGGCTACACCTTC.